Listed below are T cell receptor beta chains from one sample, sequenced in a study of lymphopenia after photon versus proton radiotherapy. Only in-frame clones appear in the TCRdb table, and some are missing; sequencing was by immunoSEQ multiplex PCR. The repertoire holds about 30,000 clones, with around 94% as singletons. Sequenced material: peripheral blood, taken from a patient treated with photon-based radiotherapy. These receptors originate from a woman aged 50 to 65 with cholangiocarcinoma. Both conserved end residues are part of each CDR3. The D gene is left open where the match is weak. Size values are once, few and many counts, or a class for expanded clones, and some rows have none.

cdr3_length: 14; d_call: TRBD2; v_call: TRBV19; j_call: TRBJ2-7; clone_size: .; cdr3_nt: TGTGCCAGTAGTATGGGGGGGAACTCCTACGAGCAGTACTTC; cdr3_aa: CASSMGGNSYEQYF
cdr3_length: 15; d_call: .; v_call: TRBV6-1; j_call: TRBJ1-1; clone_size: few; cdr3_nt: TGTGCCAGCAGTGAAGCGCTACAGGTGCACACTGAAGCTTTCTTT; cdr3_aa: CASSEALQVHTEAFF
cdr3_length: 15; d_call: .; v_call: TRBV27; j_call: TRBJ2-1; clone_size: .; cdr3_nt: TGTGCCAGCAGCCACTTACGGACAGTCGACAATGAGCAGTTCTTC; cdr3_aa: CASSHLRTVDNEQFF
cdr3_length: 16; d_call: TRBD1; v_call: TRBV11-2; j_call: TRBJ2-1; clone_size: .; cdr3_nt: TGTGCCAGCAGCTTAACAGCAGGGGGCTTGGGGAATGAGCAGTTCTTC; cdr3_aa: CASSLTAGGLGNEQFF
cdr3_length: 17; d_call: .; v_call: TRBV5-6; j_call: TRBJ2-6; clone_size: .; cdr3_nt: TGTGCCAGCAGCTTGTGGGCCAGCGACGCTGGGGCCAACGTCCTGACTTTC; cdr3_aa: CASSLWASDAGANVLTF
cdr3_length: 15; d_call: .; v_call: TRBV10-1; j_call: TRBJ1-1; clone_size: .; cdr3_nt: TGCGCCACTCCTCCACGGGGCGTCCGAGATGCTGAAGCTTTCTTT; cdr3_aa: CATPPRGVRDAEAFF
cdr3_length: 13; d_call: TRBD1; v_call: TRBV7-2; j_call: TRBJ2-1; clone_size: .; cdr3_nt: TGTGCCAGCAGCTCGACAGGGGGCATGGGGCAGTTCTTC; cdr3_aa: CASSSTGGMGQFF
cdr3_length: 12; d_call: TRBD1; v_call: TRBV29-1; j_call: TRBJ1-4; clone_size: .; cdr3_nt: TGCAGCGTTAGGGACAGCCCAGAAAAACTGTTTTTT; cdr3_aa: CSVRDSPEKLFF
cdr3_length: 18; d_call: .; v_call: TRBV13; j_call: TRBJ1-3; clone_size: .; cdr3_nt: TGTGCCAGCAGCTTAGTAGGGGCAGGGGTCCGCTCTGGAAACACCATATATTTT; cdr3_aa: CASSLVGAGVRSGNTIYF
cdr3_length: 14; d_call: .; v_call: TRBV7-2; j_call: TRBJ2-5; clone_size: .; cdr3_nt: TGTGCCAGCAGCCAGGGGGGCGGATCAGAGACCCAGTACTTC; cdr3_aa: CASSQGGGSETQYF
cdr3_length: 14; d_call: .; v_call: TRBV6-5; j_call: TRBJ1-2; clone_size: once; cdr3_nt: TGTGCCAGCAGTTACTTCCCAGGGAGGTATGGCTACACCTTC; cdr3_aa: CASSYFPGRYGYTF
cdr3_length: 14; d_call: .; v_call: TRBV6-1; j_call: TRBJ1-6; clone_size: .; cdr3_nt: TGTGCCAGCAGCGGAGGACAGACCTATTCACCCCTCCACTTT; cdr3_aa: CASSGGQTYSPLHF
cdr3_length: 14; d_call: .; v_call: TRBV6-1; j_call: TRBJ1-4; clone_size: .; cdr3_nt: TGTGCCAGCAGTGACGGGGGTCAGAATGAAAAACTGTTTTTT; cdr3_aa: CASSDGGQNEKLFF
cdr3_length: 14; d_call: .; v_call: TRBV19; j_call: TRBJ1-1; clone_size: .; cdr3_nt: TGTGCCAGTAGTATAGCGGTTAGGGCTGGTGAAGCTTTCTTT; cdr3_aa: CASSIAVRAGEAFF
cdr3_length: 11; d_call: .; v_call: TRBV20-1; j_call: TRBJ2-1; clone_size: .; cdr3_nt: TGCAGTGCTAGAGGACCGGACGGTGAGTTCTTC; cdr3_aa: CSARGPDGEFF
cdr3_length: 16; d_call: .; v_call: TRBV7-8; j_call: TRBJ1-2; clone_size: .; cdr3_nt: TGTGCCAGCAGCCCACAACAAACCGGGACTCTGGGGGGCTACACCTTC; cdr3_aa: CASSPQQTGTLGGYTF
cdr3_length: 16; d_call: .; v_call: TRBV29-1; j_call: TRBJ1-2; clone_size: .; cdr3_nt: TGCAGCGTTGAAGATTGGGTTGCGGGGCGGGAAAATGGCTACACCTTC; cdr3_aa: CSVEDWVAGRENGYTF
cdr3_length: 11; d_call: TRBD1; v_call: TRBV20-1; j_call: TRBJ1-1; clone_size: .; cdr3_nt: TGCAGTGCTAGTTTTGGACAGGGCGCTTTCTTT; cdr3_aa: CSASFGQGAFF
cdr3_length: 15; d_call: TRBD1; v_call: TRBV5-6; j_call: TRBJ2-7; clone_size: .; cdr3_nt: TGTGCCAGCAGCTTTTCAAGGGGGCGGTACGGCGAGCAGTACTTC; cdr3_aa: CASSFSRGRYGEQYF
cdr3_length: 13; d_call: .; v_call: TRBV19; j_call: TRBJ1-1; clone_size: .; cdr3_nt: TGTGCCAGTACCCCACCCGAGAACACTGAAGCTTTCTTT; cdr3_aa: CASTPPENTEAFF
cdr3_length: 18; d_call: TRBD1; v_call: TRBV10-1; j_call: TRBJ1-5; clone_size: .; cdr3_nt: TGCGCCAGCAGTGCACGGAGACAGGGAGACTATAGCAATCAGCCCCAGCATTTT; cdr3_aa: CASSARRQGDYSNQPQHF
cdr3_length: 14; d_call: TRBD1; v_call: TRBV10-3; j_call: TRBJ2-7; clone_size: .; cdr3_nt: TGTGCCATCAGTGAGGGACAGGTTCCCTACGAGCAGTACTTC; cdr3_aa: CAISEGQVPYEQYF
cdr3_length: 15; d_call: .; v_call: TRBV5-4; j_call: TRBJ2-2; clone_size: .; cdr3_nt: TGTGCCAGCAGCGTGGAGGGGGCGAACACCGGGGAGCTGTTTTTT; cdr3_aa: CASSVEGANTGELFF
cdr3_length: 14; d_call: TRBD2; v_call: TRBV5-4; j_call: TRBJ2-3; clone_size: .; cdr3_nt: TGTGCCAGCAGGCTAGCGGGGGGGCCTTATACGCAGTATTTT; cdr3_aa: CASRLAGGPYTQYF
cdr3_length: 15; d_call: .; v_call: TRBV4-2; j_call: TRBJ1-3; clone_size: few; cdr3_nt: TGTGCCAGCAGCCATGGGACGGCGACTGGAAACACCATATATTTT; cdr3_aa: CASSHGTATGNTIYF
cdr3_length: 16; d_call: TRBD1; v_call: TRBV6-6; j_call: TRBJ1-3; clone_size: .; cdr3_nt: TGTGCCAGCGAGGGACAGAATTACAACTCTGGAAACACCATATATTTT; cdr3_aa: CASEGQNYNSGNTIYF
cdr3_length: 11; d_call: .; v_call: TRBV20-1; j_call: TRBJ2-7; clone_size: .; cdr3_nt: TGCAGTGCTTCCGATACCTACGAGCAGTACTTC; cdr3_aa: CSASDTYEQYF
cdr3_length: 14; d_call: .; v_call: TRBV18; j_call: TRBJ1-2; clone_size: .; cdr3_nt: TGTGCCAGCTCACCATCGGCACAGAACTATGGCTACACCTTC; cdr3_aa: CASSPSAQNYGYTF
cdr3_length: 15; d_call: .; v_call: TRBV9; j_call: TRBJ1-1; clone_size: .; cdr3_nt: TGTGCCAGCAGCGTAGGTGGACAGATAAACACTGAAGCTTTCTTT; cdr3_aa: CASSVGGQINTEAFF
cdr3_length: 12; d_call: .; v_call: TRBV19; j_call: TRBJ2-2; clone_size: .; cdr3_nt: TGTGCCAGTAATGAGGGGGCCGGGGAGCTGTTTTTT; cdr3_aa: CASNEGAGELFF
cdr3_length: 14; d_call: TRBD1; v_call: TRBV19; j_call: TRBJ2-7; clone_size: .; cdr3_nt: TGTGCCAGTAGTCCTCGAACAGGGGCTAACGAGCAGTACTTC; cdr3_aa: CASSPRTGANEQYF
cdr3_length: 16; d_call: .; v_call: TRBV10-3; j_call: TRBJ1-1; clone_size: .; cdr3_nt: TGTGCCATCAGTGAGTCAGCGGTTAGATCCAAAACTGAAGCTTTCTTT; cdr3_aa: CAISESAVRSKTEAFF
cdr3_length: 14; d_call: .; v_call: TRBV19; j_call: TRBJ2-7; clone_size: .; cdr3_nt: TGTGCCAGTAGTCTTACAGGGTCCTCCTACGAGCAGTACTTC; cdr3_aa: CASSLTGSSYEQYF
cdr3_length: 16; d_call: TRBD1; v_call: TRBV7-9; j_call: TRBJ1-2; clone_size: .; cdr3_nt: TGTGCCAGCACCTCAGGGACAGGAGTCCTGGTGCATGGCTACACCTTC; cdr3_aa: CASTSGTGVLVHGYTF
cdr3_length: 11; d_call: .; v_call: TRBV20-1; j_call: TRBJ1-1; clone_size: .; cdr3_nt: TGCAGGGCGATGGGAGGAACTGAAGCTTTCTTT; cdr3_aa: CRAMGGTEAFF
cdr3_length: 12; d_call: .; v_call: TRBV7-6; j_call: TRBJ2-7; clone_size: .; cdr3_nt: TGTGCCAGCAGCTCGGGACTCTACGAGCAGTACTTC; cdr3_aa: CASSSGLYEQYF
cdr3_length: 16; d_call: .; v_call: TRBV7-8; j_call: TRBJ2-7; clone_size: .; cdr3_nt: TGTGCCAGCAGCTTAGATACGGCTAGCAAGATCCACGAGCAGTACTTC; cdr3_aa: CASSLDTASKIHEQYF
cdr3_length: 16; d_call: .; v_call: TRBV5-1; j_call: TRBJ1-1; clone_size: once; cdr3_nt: TGCGCCAGCAGCCCACTAGGGTCGTCTTCGAACACTGAAGCTTTCTTT; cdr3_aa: CASSPLGSSSNTEAFF
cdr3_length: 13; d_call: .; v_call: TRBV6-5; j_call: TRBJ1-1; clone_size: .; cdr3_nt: TGCCTAGGGGGGGAGCCTTTAAACACTGAAGCTTTCTTT; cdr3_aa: CLGGEPLNTEAFF
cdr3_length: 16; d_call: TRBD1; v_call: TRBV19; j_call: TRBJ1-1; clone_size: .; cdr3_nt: TGTGCCAGTAGTATGCGATCGGACAGGGGAAAACCTGAAGCTTTCTTT; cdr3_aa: CASSMRSDRGKPEAFF
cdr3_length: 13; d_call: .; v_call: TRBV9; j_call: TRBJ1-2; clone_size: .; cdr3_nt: TGTGCCAGGCGAGGATGGGGGGACTATGGCTACACCTTC; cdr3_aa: CARRGWGDYGYTF